Given below is one T cell receptor beta chain in context. What antigen it recognizes has not been identified. Base quality data are lacking; no much larger clone is found one base away. Each donor gave one peripheral blood draw, roughly 0.12 L on average, collected into heparinised tubes. A BD FACSAria II and a panel including CD45RO, CCR7, CD25, CD127, CD95 and CD27 were used to sort naive, central memory, regulatory and stem cell-like memory CD4+ T cells. Purity was above 95% for every sorted population. Right away, PBMCs were isolated by Lymphoprep density gradient centrifugation and were stained directly, with no culture step. To minimize batch effects, samples were stained and sorted in pairs, one healthy donor with one patient per experiment. These data come from a study of beta chain features in type 1 diabetes (dated by TCRdb to 2017 to 2018). Context from the whole study: No differences in mean age, gender distribution, total cell number or subset yield were found between patients and healthy donors. A total of over 90,000,000 sorted cells were examined across all samples, and a strong correlation was observed between cell number per subset and RNA yield. The study compared TCRB repertoires of sorted circulating CD4+ T cell subsets between recently diagnosed type 1 diabetes patients and matched healthy donors. Whereas all 30 or so donors provided naive and central memory subsets, regulatory and stem cell-like memory subsets were isolated from just 8 patients and about eight healthy donors. Here is what the overall study found, with its caveats: Because small numbers of individuals were included in the HLA sub-analyses, any influence of HLA type on TCRB rearrangement was left unresolved. Because cDNA was sequenced instead of genomic DNA, activated cells with high expression could be over-represented, although the groups did not differ in activation or CD3 levels. Patients with type 1 diabetes made fewer insertions and deleted more nucleotides at VDJ recombination sites, implying thymic rearrangement abnormalities. A moderate but significant shortening of TCRB CDR3 length was observed in type 1 diabetes patients in all four CD4+ subsets. Naive, central memory and regulatory TCRB repertoires appeared to be more alike among patients than among healthy donors. PCR might favor shorter templates, but patient and control samples were amplified and corrected together, so any skew would affect both groups equally.

Sequences SQVTM (CDR1) and ANQGSEA (CDR2) are obtained from the germline V gene. CDR3 length: 14 amino acids, cysteine to phenylalanine. CDR3 DNA is the only sequence kept; it has 42 bases, read in frame from the first base. Relative to germline, V is missing 3 bases and J is missing 8 bases, with 3 bases of the junction outside any gene match. The entire amount of isolated RNA was reverse transcribed using the High Capacity cDNA Reverse Transcription Kit, so the sequenced TCRB transcripts were expressed ones. Deep immunoSEQ sequencing was applied to naive, central memory and regulatory T cell samples, giving an average of roughly 3.6 million total reads per sample. After sorted cells were lysed in RLT buffer, RNA was extracted with DNase-treated RNeasy Micro or Mini kits, with the choice depending on cell number. Each cell subset was processed separately to prevent cross-contamination, with patient and healthy donor samples processed together. The immunoSEQ multiplex PCR was used to amplify TCRB sequences from cDNA, yielding 87-bp fragments that span the CDR3 region. The amplicons were sequenced using the Illumina HiSeq platform. Processing in the source paper ran as follows. PCR bias was computationally corrected using synthetic template baselines, reads within Hamming distance 2 were collapsed, and singletons that could not be merged were discarded. Reads were aligned against IMGT so that V, D and J genes, CDR3 length and insertions or deletions at six rearrangement sites could be assigned. Within each subset, clonotype counts were normalized to sorted cell number, and only after that were true diversity and Gini coefficients computed with the tcR R package. Repertoire sharing was quantified using the overlap coefficient calculated on TCRB nucleotide sequences. Out-of-frame TCRB sequences from naive cells were analyzed to stand in for the pre-selection repertoire. TCRdb stores this immuneACCESS table with in-frame sequences only. Part of the clones is absent; in the studies checked, under half of the shortfall reflects unresolved V genes, and no reason is known for the rest. V and J calls and clone size come straight from that table; D and trimming were deduced from the DNA. Here the sample has around 360,000 clones; approximately 12% occur a single time. The leading ten clones occupy around 0.0099% of the sample.

This sequence was found in a woman aged 18-30 years with type 1 diabetes. Sequenced input: naive CD4+ T cells from blood. The label giving this sample's cell subset or site can be read as: true naive CD4+ T cells. The rearrangement combines TRBV29-1 with TRBJ2-1; 14 central bases correspond to TRBD2. The nucleotide sequence reads as follows: TGCAGCGTTGACGGGACTAGCGGGGGTGATGAGCAGTTCTTC. Its translation reads: CSVDGTSGGDEQFF.